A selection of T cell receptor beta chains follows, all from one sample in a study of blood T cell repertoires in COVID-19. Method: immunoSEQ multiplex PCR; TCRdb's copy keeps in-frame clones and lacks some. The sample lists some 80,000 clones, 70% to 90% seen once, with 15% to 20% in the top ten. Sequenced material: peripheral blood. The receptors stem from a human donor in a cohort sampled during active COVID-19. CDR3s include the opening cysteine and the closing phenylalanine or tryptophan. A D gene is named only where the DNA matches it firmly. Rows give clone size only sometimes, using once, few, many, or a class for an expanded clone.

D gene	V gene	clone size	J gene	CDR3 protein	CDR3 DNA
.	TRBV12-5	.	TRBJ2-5	CASGPPAHSETQYF	TGTGCTAGTGGTCCCCCGGCCCACAGCGAGACCCAGTACTTC
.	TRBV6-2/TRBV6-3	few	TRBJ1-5	CASNPSGGAYQPQHF	TGTGCCAGCAACCCCTCCGGAGGGGCATATCAGCCCCAGCATTTT
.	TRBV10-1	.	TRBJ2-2	CASSDDGSVRAGELFF	TGCGCCAGCAGTGACGACGGGAGTGTTAGAGCCGGGGAGCTGTTTTTT
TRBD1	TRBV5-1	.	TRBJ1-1	CASSGWQGGMLVTEAFF	TGCGCCAGCAGCGGCTGGCAGGGGGGAATGTTGGTCACTGAAGCTTTCTTT
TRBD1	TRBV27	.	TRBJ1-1	CASSLGQGGVSEAFF	TGTGCCAGCAGTTTAGGACAGGGGGGAGTTTCTGAAGCTTTCTTT
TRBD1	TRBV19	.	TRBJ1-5	CASSKPTGGGQPQHF	TGTGCCAGTAGCAAACCAACAGGGGGCGGTCAGCCCCAGCATTTT
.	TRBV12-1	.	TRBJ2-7	CASSSRQSGYEQYF	TGTGCCAGCAGCTCCAGGCAGTCAGGATACGAGCAGTACTTC
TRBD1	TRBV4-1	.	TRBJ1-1	CASSQELGTGMNTEAFF	TGCGCCAGCAGCCAAGAATTGGGGACAGGTATGAACACTGAAGCTTTCTTT
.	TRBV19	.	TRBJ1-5	CATRPQVIPNQPQHF	TGTGCCACCCGCCCCCAGGTGATCCCTAATCAGCCCCAGCATTTT
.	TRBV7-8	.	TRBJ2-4	CASTTSAAGNIQYF	TGTGCCAGCACCACCTCGGCGGCCGGGAACATTCAGTACTTC
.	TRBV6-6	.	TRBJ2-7	CASRLTILTGSQQYF	TGTGCCAGCAGACTAACAATACTTACAGGGTCCCAGCAGTACTTC
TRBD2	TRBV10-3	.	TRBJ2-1	CAISESRAGGLNEQFF	TGTGCCATCAGTGAGTCGAGAGCGGGGGGGCTGAATGAGCAGTTCTTC
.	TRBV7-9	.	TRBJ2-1	CASNLEGGVYNEQFF	TGTGCCAGCAACCTCGAGGGCGGGGTCTACAATGAGCAGTTCTTC
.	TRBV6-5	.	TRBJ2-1	CASTPSRGARNEQFF	TGTGCCAGCACTCCAAGCCGCGGGGCGCGGAATGAGCAGTTCTTC
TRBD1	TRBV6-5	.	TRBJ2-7	CASKDRGSYEQYF	TGTGCCAGCAAAGACAGGGGTTCCTACGAGCAGTACTTC
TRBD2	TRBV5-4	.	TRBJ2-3	CASSFPSGGTDTQYF	TGTGCCAGCAGTTTTCCCTCCGGGGGGACAGATACGCAGTATTTT
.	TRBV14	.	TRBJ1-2	CASSQEGPGGYYGYTF	TGTGCCAGCAGCCAAGAGGGGCCGGGAGGTTACTATGGCTACACCTTC
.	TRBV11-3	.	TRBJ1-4	CASSRTLQDEKLFF	TGTGCCAGCAGCCGGACACTCCAGGATGAAAAACTGTTTTTT
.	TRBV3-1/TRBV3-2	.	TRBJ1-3	CASSPGFSDSGNTIYF	TGTGCCAGCAGCCCCGGGTTTTCGGACTCTGGAAACACCATATATTTT
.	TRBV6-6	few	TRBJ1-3	CASSYPGTLSGNTIYF	TGTGCCAGCAGTTATCCCGGGACTCTCTCTGGAAACACCATATATTTT
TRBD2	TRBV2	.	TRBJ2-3	CASRAGTRVDTQYF	TGTGCCAGCAGGGCCGGGACTAGGGTGGATACGCAGTATTTT
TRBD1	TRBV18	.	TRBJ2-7	CASSEGQGGPYEQYF	TGTGCCAGCTCAGAAGGACAGGGGGGGCCCTACGAGCAGTACTTC
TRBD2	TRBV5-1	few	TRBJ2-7	CASSLGRGTSDYEQYF	TGCGCCAGCAGTTTAGGCAGGGGGACTAGCGACTACGAGCAGTACTTC
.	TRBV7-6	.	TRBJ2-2	CASSLPPGTGKTGELFF	TGTGCCAGCAGCTTACCTCCGGGAACAGGGAAAACCGGGGAGCTGTTTTTT
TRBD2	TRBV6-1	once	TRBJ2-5	CASSARLAGTLGETQYF	TGTGCCAGCAGTGCTCGGCTAGCGGGAACTCTTGGTGAGACCCAGTACTTC
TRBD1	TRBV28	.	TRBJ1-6	CASTLGRAGGYSPLHF	TGTGCCAGCACCCTGGGTCGGGCAGGGGGGTATTCACCCCTCCACTTT
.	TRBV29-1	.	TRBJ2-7	CSVVILRGEQYF	TGCAGCGTTGTAATCTTGCGGGGCGAGCAGTACTTC
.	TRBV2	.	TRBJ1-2	CASSESEGRGGYTF	TGTGCCAGCAGTGAAAGTGAGGGGAGGGGTGGCTACACCTTC
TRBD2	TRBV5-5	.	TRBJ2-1	CASSAGTSGYNEQFF	TGTGCCAGCAGCGCGGGCACTAGCGGCTACAATGAGCAGTTCTTC
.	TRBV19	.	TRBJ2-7	CASSGPYEQYF	TGTGCCAGTAGTGGGCCCTACGAGCAGTACTTC
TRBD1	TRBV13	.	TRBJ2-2	CASSTRDRGHTGELFF	TGTGCCAGCAGCACCCGGGACAGGGGACACACCGGGGAGCTGTTTTTT
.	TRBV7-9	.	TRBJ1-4	CASSLERVGEKLFF	TGTGCCAGCAGCTTAGAGAGGGTTGGCGAAAAACTGTTTTTT
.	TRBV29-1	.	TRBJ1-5	CSVGGGSGQPQHF	TGCAGCGTTGGGGGAGGAAGTGGTCAGCCCCAGCATTTT
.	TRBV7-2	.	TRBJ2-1	CASSFRRQSSYNEQFF	TGTGCCAGCAGCTTCCGTAGACAGAGCTCCTACAATGAGCAGTTCTTC
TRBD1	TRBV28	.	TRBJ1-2	CASSSTGEGPPFGYTF	TGTGCCAGCAGTTCTACAGGGGAAGGGCCTCCCTTTGGCTACACCTTC
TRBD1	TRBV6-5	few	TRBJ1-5	CASIKTGLNQPQHF	TGTGCCAGCATTAAGACAGGGCTAAATCAGCCCCAGCATTTT
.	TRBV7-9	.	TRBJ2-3	CASSHRERTDTQYF	TGTGCCAGCAGCCACAGGGAGCGCACAGATACGCAGTATTTT
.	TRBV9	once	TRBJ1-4	CASSATVANEKLFF	TGTGCCAGCAGCGCGACAGTGGCGAATGAAAAACTGTTTTTT
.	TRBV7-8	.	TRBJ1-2	CASSSSLGAYGYTF	TGTGCCAGCAGCTCCTCTTTAGGGGCCTATGGCTACACCTTC